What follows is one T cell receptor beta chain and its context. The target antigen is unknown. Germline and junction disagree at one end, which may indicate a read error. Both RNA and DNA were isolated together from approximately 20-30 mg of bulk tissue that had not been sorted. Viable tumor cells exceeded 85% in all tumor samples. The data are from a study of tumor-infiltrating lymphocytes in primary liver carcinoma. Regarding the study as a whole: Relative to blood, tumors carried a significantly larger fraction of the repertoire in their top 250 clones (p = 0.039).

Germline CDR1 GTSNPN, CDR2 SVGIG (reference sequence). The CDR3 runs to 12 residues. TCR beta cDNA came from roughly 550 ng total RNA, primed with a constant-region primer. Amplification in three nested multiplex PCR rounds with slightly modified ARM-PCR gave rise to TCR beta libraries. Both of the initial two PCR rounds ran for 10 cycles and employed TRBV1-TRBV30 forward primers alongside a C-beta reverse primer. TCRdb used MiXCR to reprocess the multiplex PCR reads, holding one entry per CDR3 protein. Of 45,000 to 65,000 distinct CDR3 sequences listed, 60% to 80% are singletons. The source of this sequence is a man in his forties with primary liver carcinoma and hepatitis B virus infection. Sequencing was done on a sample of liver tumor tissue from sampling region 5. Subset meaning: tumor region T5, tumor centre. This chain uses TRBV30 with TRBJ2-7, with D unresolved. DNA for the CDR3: TGTGCCTGGAGTACCCCCCTCGACGAGCAGTACTTT. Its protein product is CAWSTPLDEQYF.